This T cell receptor (beta chain) is from a study of identical twins. V gave up 0 bases and J gave up 2 bases, with 21 bases separating them. The CDR3 has 18 amino acids. CDR1 is SGHRS and CDR2 is YFSETQ in the germline V gene. Template switching supplied a universal primer site; unique molecular identifiers were carried on the cDNA. TCRdb independently ran MiXCR on the 5' RACE reads; one entry per CDR3 protein. This table has over 500,000 distinct CDR3 sequences, less than 25% appearing once. In this sample, this clonotype turned up a few times. This sample also belongs to another study, concerning T cells expressing NK-cell markers. That source adds: Sequencing covered eight donors, seven HCMV-seropositive and one seronegative.

Material for sequencing was CD4+ T cells sorted from blood. The chain employs TRBV5-1 and TRBJ2-7; perhaps D is TRBD1 or TRBD2 (5 bases each). The source of this sequence is a woman between 18 and 29 years old in good health. The CDR3 nucleotides are TGCGCCAGCAGCTTGGGCCCAGTGAGTCGTCAGGGACCCTACGAGCAGTACTTC. Translation: CASSLGPVSRQGPYEQYF.